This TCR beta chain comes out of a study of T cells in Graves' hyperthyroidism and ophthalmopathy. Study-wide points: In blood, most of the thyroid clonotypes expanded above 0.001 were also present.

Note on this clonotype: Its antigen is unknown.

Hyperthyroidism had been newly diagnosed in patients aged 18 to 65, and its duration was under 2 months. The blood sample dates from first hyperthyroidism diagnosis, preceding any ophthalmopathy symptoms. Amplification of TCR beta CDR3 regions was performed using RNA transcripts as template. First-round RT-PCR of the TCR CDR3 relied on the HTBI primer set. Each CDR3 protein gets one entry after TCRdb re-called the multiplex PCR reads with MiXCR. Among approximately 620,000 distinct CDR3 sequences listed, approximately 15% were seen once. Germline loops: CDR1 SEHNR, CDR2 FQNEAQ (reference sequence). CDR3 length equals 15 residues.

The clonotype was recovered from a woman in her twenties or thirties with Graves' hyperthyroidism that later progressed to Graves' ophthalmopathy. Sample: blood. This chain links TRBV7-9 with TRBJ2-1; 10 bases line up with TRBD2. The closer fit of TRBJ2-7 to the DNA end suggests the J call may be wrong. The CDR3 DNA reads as TGTGCCAGCAGCGGACTAGCGGCTTCCTACAATGAGCAGTACTTC. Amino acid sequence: CASSGLAASYNEQYF.